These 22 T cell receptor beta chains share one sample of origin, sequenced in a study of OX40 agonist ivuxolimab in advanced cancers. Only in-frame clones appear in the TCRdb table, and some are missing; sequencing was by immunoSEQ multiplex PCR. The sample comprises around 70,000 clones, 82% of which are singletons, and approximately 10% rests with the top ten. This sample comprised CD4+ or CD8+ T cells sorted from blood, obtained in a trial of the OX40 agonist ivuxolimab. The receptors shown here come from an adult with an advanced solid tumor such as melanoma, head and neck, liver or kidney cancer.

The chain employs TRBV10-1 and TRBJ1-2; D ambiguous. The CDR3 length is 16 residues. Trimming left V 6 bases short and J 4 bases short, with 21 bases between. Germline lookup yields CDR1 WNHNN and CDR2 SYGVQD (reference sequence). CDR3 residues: CASRGRPNLQSYGYTF. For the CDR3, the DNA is TGCGCCAGCAGGGGGAGACCCAATCTGCAAAGCTATGGCTACACCTTC.

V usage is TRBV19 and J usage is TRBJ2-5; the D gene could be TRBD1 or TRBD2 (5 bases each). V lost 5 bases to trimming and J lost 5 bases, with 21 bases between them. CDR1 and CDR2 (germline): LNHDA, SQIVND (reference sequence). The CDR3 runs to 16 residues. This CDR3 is CASSPRPGRPRETQYF. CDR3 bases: TGTGCCAGTAGTCCCCGACCGGGACGGCCCCGCGAGACCCAGTACTTC.

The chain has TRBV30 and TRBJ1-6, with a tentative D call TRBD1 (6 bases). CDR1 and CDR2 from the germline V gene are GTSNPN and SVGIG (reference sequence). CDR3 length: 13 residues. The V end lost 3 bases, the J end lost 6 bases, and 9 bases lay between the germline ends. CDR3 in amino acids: CAWRYRVNSPLHF. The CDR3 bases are TGTGCCTGGAGGTACAGGGTTAATTCACCCCTCCACTTT.

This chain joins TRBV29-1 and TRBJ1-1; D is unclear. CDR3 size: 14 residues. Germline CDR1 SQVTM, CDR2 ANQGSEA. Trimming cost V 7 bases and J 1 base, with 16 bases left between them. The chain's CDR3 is CSARTGNWNTEAFF. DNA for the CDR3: TGCAGCGCGAGGACTGGGAATTGGAACACTGAAGCTTTCTTT. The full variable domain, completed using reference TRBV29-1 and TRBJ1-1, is SAVISQKPSRDICQRGTSLTIQCQVDSQVTMMFWYRQQPGQSLTLIATANQGSEATYESGFVIDKFPISRPNLTFSTLTVSNMSPEDSSIYLCSARTGNWNTEAFFGQGTRLTVV.

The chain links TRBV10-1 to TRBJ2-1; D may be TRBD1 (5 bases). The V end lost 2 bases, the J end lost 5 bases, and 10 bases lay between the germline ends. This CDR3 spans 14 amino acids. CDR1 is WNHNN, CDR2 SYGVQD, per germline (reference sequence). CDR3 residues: CASSEQGKDNEQFF. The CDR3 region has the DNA TGCGCCAGCAGTGAGCAGGGAAAAGACAATGAGCAGTTCTTC.

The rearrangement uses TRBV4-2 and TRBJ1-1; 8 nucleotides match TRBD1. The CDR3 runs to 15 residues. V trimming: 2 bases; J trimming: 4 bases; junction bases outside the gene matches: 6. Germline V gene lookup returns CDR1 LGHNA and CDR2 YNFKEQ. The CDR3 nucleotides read TGTGCCAGCAGCCAATCCACAGGGGGAACCACTGAAGCTTTCTTT. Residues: CASSQSTGGTTEAFF.

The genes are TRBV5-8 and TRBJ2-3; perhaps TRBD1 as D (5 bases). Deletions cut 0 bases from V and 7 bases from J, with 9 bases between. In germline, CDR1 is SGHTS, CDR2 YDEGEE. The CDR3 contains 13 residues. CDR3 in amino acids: CASSLGQPNTQYF. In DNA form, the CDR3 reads TGTGCCAGCAGCTTGGGACAGCCCAATACGCAGTATTTT.

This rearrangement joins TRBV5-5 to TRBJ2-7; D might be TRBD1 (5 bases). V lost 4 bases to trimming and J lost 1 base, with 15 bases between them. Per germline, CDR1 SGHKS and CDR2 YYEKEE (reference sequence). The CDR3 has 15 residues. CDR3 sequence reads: CASSKHPRGSYEQYV. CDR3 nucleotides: TGTGCCAGCAGCAAACACCCAAGGGGTTCCTACGAGCAGTACGTC.

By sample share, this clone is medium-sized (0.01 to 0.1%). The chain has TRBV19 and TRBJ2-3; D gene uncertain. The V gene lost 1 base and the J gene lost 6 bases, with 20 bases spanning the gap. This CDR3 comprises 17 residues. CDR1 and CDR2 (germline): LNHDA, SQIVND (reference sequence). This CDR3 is CASSIGSETPLTDTQYF. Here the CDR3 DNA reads TGTGCCAGTAGTATAGGGTCCGAGACCCCACTTACGGATACGCAGTATTTT.

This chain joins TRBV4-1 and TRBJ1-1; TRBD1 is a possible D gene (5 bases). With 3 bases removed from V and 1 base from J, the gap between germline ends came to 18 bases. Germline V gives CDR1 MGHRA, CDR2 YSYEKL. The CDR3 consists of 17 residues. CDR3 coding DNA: TGCGCCAGCAGCCACGGGACTGCTCTTCGAACGAACACTGAAGCTTTCTTT. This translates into CASSHGTALRTNTEAFF.

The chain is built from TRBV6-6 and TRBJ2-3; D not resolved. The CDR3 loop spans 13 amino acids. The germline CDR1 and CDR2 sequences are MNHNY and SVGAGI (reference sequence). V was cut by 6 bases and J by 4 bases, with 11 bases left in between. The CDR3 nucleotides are TGTGCCAGCAGCAAGCAGTCCTCAGATACGCAGTATTTT. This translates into CASSKQSSDTQYF.

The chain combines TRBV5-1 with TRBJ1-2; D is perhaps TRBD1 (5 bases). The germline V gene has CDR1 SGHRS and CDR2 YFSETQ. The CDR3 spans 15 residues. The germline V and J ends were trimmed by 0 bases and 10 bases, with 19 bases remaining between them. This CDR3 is CASSLAGTVSGVYTF. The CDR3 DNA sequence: TGCGCCAGCAGCTTGGCGGGGACGGTCTCCGGAGTCTACACCTTC.

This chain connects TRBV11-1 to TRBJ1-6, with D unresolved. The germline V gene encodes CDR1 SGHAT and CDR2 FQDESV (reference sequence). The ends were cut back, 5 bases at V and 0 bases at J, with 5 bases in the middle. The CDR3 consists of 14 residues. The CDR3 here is CASSRDSYNSPLHF. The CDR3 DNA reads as TGTGCCAGCAGCCGGGACTCCTATAATTCACCCCTCCACTTT.

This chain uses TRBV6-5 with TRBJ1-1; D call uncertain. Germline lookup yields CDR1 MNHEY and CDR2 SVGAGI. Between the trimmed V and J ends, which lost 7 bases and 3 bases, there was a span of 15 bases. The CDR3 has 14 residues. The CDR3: CASNQGVEDTEAFF. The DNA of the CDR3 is TGTGCCAGCAATCAAGGAGTGGAGGACACTGAAGCTTTCTTT.

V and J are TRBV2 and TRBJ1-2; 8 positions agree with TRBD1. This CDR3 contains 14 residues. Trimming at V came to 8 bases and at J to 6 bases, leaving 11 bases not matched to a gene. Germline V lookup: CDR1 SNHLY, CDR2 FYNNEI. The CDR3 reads CASAIVQGADGYTF. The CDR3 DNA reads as TGTGCCAGCGCCATAGTCCAGGGGGCGGATGGCTACACCTTC.

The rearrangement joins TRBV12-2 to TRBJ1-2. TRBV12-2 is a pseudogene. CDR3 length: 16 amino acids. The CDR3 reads CASRLVWIRREYGYTF. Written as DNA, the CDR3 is TGTGCAAGTCGCTTAGTTTGGATCCGGAGAGAGTATGGCTACACCTTC.

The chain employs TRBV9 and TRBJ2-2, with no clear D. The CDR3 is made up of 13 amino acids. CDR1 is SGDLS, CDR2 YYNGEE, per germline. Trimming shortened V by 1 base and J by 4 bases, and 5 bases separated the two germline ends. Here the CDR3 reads CASSVSVTGELFF. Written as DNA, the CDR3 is TGTGCCAGCAGCGTAAGCGTCACCGGGGAGCTGTTTTTT.

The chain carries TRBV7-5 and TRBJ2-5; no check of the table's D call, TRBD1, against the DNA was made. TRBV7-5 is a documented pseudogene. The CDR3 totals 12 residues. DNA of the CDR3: TGTGCCAGAAGCTCGACACAAGAGACCCAGTACTTC. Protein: CARSSTQETQYF.

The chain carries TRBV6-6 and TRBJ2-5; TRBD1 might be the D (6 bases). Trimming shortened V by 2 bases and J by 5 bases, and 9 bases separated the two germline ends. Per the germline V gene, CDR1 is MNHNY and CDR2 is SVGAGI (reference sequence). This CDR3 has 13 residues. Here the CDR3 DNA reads TGTGCCAGCAGTTACACCACAGGGGAGACCCAGTACTTC. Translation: CASSYTTGETQYF.

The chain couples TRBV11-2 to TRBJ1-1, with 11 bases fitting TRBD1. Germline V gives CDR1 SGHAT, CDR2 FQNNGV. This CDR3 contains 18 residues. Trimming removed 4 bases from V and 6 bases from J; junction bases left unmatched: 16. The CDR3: CASSSGQGAHRGYSEAFF. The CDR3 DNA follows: TGTGCCAGCAGCTCAGGACAGGGGGCGCATAGAGGGTACTCTGAAGCTTTCTTT.

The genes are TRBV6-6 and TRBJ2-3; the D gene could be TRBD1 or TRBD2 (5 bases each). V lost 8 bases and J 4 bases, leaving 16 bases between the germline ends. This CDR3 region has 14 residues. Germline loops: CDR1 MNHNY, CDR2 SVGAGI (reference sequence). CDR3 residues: CASRGEGFADTQYF. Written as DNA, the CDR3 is TGTGCCAGCCGGGGTGAGGGGTTTGCAGATACGCAGTATTTT.

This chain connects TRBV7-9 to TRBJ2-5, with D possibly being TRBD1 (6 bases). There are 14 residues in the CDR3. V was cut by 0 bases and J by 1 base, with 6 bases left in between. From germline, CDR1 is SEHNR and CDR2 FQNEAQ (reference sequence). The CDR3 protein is CASSLAQGQETQYF. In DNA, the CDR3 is TGTGCCAGCAGCTTAGCACAGGGCCAAGAGACCCAGTACTTC.